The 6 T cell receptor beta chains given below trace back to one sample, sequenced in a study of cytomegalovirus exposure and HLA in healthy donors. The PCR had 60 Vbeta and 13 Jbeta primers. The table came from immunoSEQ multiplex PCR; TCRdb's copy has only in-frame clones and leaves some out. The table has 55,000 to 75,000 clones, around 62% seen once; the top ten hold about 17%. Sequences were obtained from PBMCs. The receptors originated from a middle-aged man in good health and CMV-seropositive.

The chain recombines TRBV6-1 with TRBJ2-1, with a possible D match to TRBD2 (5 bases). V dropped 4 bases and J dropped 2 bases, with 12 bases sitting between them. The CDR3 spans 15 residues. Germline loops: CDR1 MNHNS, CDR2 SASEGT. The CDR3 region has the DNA TGTGCCAGCAGTGCTCGGACTGGAACCTACAATGAGCAGTTCTTC. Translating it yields CASSARTGTYNEQFF.

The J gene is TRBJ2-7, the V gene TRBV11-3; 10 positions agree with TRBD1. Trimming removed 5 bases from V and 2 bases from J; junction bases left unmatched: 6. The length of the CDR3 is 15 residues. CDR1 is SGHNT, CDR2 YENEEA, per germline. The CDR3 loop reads CASSRPGQGTYEQYF. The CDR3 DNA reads TGTGCCAGCAGCCGTCCGGGACAGGGGACCTACGAGCAGTACTTC.

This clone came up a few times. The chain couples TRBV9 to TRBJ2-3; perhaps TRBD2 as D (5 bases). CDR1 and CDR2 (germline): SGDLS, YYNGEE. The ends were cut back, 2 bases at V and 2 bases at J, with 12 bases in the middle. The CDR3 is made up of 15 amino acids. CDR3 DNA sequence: TGTGCCAGCAGCGTGGAGGCCGGTCTCACAGATACGCAGTATTTT. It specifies CASSVEAGLTDTQYF.

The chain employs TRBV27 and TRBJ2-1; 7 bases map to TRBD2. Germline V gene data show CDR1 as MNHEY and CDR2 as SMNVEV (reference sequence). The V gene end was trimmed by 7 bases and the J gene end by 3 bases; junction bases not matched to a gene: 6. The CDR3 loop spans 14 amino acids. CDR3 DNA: TGTGCCAGCACCTGGGGGGGACTCTACAATGAGCAGTTCTTC. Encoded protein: CASTWGGLYNEQFF.

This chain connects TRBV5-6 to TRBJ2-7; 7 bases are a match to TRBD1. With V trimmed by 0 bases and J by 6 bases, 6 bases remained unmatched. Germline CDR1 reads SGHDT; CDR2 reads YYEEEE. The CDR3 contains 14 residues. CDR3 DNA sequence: TGTGCCAGCAGCTTGGACAGGGGCGTAAGCGAGCAGTACTTC. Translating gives CASSLDRGVSEQYF.

In DNA, the CDR3 is TGTGCCAGCAGTATCCGGGAAGGGGGGGGCTACGAGCAGTACTTC. It is translated as CASSIREGGGYEQYF. The chain couples TRBV6-1 to TRBJ2-7; tentatively, D is TRBD2 (7 bases). Germline V CDR1 and CDR2: MNHNS, SASEGT. The CDR3 loop spans 15 amino acids. The V and J ends lost 5 bases and 3 bases respectively, with 17 bases between them.